A single TCR beta chain is shown here with its context. The antigen is not known. The CDR3 runs 14 residues. CDR1 and CDR2 (germline): MGHDK, SYGVNS. V gave up 5 bases and J gave up 0 bases, with 8 bases separating them. The data originate from a study of Ad26.COV2.S vaccination and SARS-CoV-2 variants. Study-wide results and limits: Similar non-spike TCR breadth was seen in vaccine and placebo recipients.

Profiled with immunoSEQ multiplex PCR; TCRdb holds only in-frame clones, not every one. This table has about 180,000 clones, about 83% appearing once. The sample consisted of peripheral blood, taken after recovery from COVID-19. This TCR was recovered from a human donor who had recovered from COVID-19. The V gene is TRBV25-1, the J gene TRBJ1-3; D is uncertain. CDR3 nucleotide sequence: TGTGCCAGCAGTAACCATTACTCTGGAAACACCATATATTTT. This translates into CASSNHYSGNTIYF.